This T cell receptor beta chain appears in the sequencing data of a study of blood T cells in healthy people across ages. Isolating PBMCs gave at least 6.5 million of these cells per sample. As concerns this clonotype: The antigen is unknown.

The second PCR ran about 6 to 11 cycles with a sample-barcoded 5' primer and J-beta primers. TCRdb used MiXCR to reprocess the 5' RACE reads, holding one entry per CDR3 protein. The table shows about 1.4 million distinct CDR3 sequences, with 59% occurring only once. The V gene end was trimmed by 2 bases and the J gene end by 3 bases; junction bases not matched to a gene: 4. The CDR3 runs 15 residues. Germline assignment: CDR1 SGHDN and CDR2 FVKESK. General study points: Diversity was estimated from one million T cells, and these estimates were considered underestimates. PBMCs went unsorted, and a conclusive naive versus antigen-experienced comparison was therefore prevented.

This clonotype was sampled from a young man in good health. Sequenced sample: blood. The chain combines TRBV14 with TRBJ2-1; TRBD2 matches at 7 bases. Here the CDR3 DNA reads TGTGCCAGCAGCCAACTAGCGGATATCTACAATGAGCAGTTCTTC. This sequence encodes CASSQLADIYNEQFF.